One and the same sample provided the 4 T cell receptor beta chains below, sequenced in a study of blood T cells in healthy people across ages. A second roughly 7 to 11 cycle PCR used barcoded and J-beta primers. TCRdb re-analysed the 5' RACE reads in MiXCR, keeping a single row per CDR3 protein. The table includes around 1,100,000 distinct CDR3 sequences, 30% to 40% detected once. Material: blood. These TCRs come from a young man in good health.

V is TRBV7-9 and J is TRBJ1-5; D is unclear. V was cut by 8 bases and J by 9 bases, with 11 bases left in between. Germline lookup yields CDR1 SEHNR and CDR2 FQNEAQ (reference sequence). This CDR3 has 11 amino acids. CDR3 in DNA: TGTGCCAGCTTATATCTGGGGCCCCAGCATTTT. It specifies CASLYLGPQHF.

J is TRBJ1-6 and V is TRBV7-9; 10 nucleotides align to TRBD1. Germline V gene lookup returns CDR1 SEHNR and CDR2 FQNEAQ (reference sequence). Trimming cost V 5 bases and J 7 bases; bases outside gene matches: 8. The CDR3 consists of 16 residues. CDR3 nucleotides: TGTGCCAGCAGCCTGATGCCGGGACAGGGGAATTCACCCCTCCACTTT. Amino acid sequence: CASSLMPGQGNSPLHF.

This clonotype occurred a few times. CDR3 in amino acids: CASSKASGSYEQYF. CDR3 DNA: TGTGCCAGCAGCAAAGCTAGCGGGAGCTACGAGCAGTACTTC. The chain combines TRBV9 with TRBJ2-7; 10 bases are shared with TRBD2. The CDR3 is 14 amino acids. Germline CDR1 and CDR2: SGDLS and YYNGEE. V lost 4 bases to trimming and J lost 3 bases; unmatched junction nucleotides: 4.

The chain is built from TRBV21-1 and TRBJ1-2; TRBD1, the table's D call, was not compared with the DNA. TRBV21-1 is described as a pseudogene. The CDR3 has 15 residues. CDR3 sequence: CASSGGQNFNYGYTF. DNA of the CDR3: TGTGCCAGCAGCGGGGGACAGAACTTTAACTATGGCTACACCTTC.